This T cell receptor (beta chain) was observed in a study of T cells in Graves' hyperthyroidism and ophthalmopathy. About the study: Peripheral blood specimens were obtained at initial diagnosis, prior to any treatment. Notes on the study in general: Researchers found most expanded thyroid clonotypes above 0.001 in blood as well.

RNA transcripts gave rise to amplified TCR beta CDR3 regions. Primed by the HTBI set, a first-round RT-PCR was run on the TCR CDR3. Via MiXCR, TCRdb re-called the multiplex PCR reads, giving one row per CDR3 protein. This repertoire shows more than 500,000 distinct CDR3 sequences, about 16% found once; its top ten account for 25% to 30%. This clonotype was seen many times. No antigen is known for it. V lost 7 bases, J lost 2 bases, and 9 bases stayed unmatched. Looked up from germline, CDR1 is MDHEN and CDR2 is SYDVKM. The CDR3 contains 15 residues. Ophthalmopathy patients all had a Clinical Activity Score of at least 3, a NOSPECS grade of at least 4 and disease under 3 months old.

This receptor was obtained from a woman aged 25 to 39 with Graves' ophthalmopathy. Sequencing was carried out using blood. The V and J genes are TRBV28 and TRBJ2-3, with TRBD2 identical over 7 bases. The CDR3: CASTTEGGPTDTQYF. The CDR3 coding sequence is TGTGCCAGCACTACAGAGGGAGGGCCCACAGATACGCAGTATTTT.